Each of the 29 T cell receptor delta chains below was sequenced from the same sample in a study of γδ T cells in repeated Plasmodium falciparum infection. Flow sorting of PBMC yielded separate Vgamma9/Vdelta2+ and Vdelta2-negative gammadelta T cell populations for bulk repertoire analysis. TCRdb called clones anew from the multiplex PCR reads with CATT. The data hold 45,000 to 50,000 delta-chain clones, with about 1.5% observed a single time. The sequenced material came from gamma-delta T cells from blood. These TCRs come from a pool of human donors (malaria-infected and uninfected, not separated).

In regard to this clone: This likely reflects a read error, since a far larger clone is one base away. Other DNA sequences in the sample encode the same CDR3. J is TRDJ1 and V is TRDV1, with 12 nucleotides matching TRDD3. The CDR3 contains 24 residues. The germline gives CDR1 TSWWSYY, CDR2 QGS. CDR3 residues: CALGEGGSDSDWGILTPCLDKLIF. The CDR3 DNA reads as TGTGCTCTTGGGGAAGGCGGGTCAGATTCCGACTGGGGGATACTCACACCGTGTCTCGATAAGCTCATCTTT.

This clone came up many times. Other nucleotide sequences from this sample produce the same CDR3. The rearrangement uses TRDV1 and TRDJ1; tentatively, D is TRDD2 (5 bases). The V end lost 3 bases, the J end lost 2 bases, and 19 bases lay between the germline ends. The V gene's germline CDR1 is TSWWSYY and CDR2 QGS. This CDR3 region has 17 residues. The CDR3 region is CALGDLLSFKFTDKLIF. The CDR3 DNA is TGTGCTCTTGGGGATCTACTTTCCTTCAAGTTTACCGATAAACTCATCTTT.

For this clone: At one of its ends the junction is not consistent with the germline gene, which may arise from a read error. The gene calls are TRDV3 and TRDJ1, with 10 bases fitting TRDD3. Germline CDR1 and CDR2: TVYSNPD and GDNSRS (reference sequence). This CDR3 comprises 16 residues. CDR3 coding DNA: TGTGCCTCTATCTTCCCTTGGGGGATACCCACCGATAAACCCATCTTT. Encoded protein: CASIFPWGIPTDKPIF.

This clone was seen ten or more times. CDR3 DNA: TGTGCTCTTGGGGAACTCCTCTTCCTACCCCACTGGGGGATAAACCCTTTGACAGCACAACTCTTCTTT. Translated, it gives CALGELLFLPHWGINPLTAQLFF. The rearrangement uses TRDV1 and TRDJ2; 11 nucleotides agree with TRDD3. TCRdb offers no J gene call, so here the DNA was matched to germline to obtain one. The trim removed 0 bases at V and 0 bases at J, leaving 18 bases unmatched. Germline loops: CDR1 TSWWSYY, CDR2 QGS. This CDR3 region has 23 residues.

Comments on this clone: The protein recorded in TCRdb matches a much larger clone and deviates from this DNA's translation at residue 18, suggesting a read error; the protein here is obtained by translating the DNA. This sequence joins TRDV1 and TRDJ2, with 8 nucleotides matching TRDD3. The CDR3 contains 23 residues. The germline V gene has CDR1 TSWWSYY and CDR2 QGS. The CDR3 region has the DNA TGTGCTCTTGGGGATCCCCCGGAGGGTTGGGGGATTGTGTCTATCCCTTTGTCAGCACAACTCTTCTTT. Its translation: CALGDPPEGWGIVSIPLSAQLFF.

This clone was seen ten or more times. This rearrangement joins TRDV2 to TRDJ1; TRDD3 might be the D (6 bases). Here the J gene was assigned by germline matching of the DNA, as TCRdb has none. CDR3 length: 14 residues. Germline CDR1 is GEAIGNYY and CDR2 is EKD. Trimming pared 3 bases from V and 0 bases from J, leaving 10 bases between. CDR3 sequence reads: CACDQTGNTDKLIF. For the CDR3, the DNA is TGTGCCTGTGACCAAACTGGGAACACCGATAAACTCATCTTT.

This clone appeared many times. The TCRdb record carries a much larger clone's protein, which differs from this DNA's translation at residue 3; a read error is the likely cause, and the protein listed here is the DNA translation. The V and J genes are TRDV2 and TRDJ1; TRDD3 agrees at 7 bases. This CDR3 contains 21 residues. Germline V CDR1 and CDR2: GEAIGNYY, EKD. The CDR3 loop is CARDGLDTPRIGTSLADKLIF. CDR3 in DNA: TGTGCCCGTGACGGGTTGGATACGCCCCGGATAGGCACTTCGCTAGCCGATAAACTCATCTTT.

As for this clone: The amino acid sequence in TCRdb belongs to a much larger clone and departs from this DNA's translation at residue 19, likely a sequencing read error; the sequence shown is translated from the DNA. The chain links TRDV1 to TRDJ1; D may be TRDD2 or TRDD3 (7 bases each). TCRdb does not report a J gene; here it was assigned by matching the DNA to germline references. This CDR3 comprises 23 residues. Germline CDR1 is TSWWSYY and CDR2 is QGS. Trimming left V 4 bases short and J 7 bases short, with 43 bases between. The CDR3 DNA is TGTGCTCTTGGGGCCCCGTTTCCTACTAACTACCCTCTTGACTGGGGACCACACCCTAAACTCATCTTT. Its translation: CALGAPFPTNYPLDWGPHPKLIF.

This clone has at least ten counts. V usage is TRDV1 and J usage is TRDJ1; perhaps TRDD2 as D (6 bases). Germline CDR1 TSWWSYY, CDR2 QGS. With 5 bases removed from V and 1 base from J, the gap between germline ends came to 26 bases. The CDR3 loop spans 19 amino acids. The CDR3 DNA follows: TGTGCTCTTGGGCCAGCATTCCTAGCGGACTACTTGGGCACCGATAAACTCATCTTT. Translation: CALGPAFLADYLGTDKLIF.

On this clone itself: This likely came from a read error, as a far larger clone is one base away. The sample contains more than one DNA sequence encoding this CDR3. This chain joins TRDV1 and TRDJ1, with 10 bases aligning to TRDD3. V gave up 0 bases and J gave up 6 bases; unmatched junction bases: 4. CDR1 and CDR2 (germline): TSWWSYY, QGS. This CDR3 is 15 amino acids long. The CDR3 DNA sequence: TGTGCTCTTGGGGAACTCTCGCTGGGGGATAATAAACTCATCTTT. Its translation is CALGELSLGDNKLIF.

About this clone: A read error likely explains this, since a far larger clone differs by one base. The same CDR3 is also encoded by other DNA sequences in this sample. This chain uses TRDV1 with TRDJ1, with 7 positions matching TRDD3. TCRdb is silent on the J gene; assignment here came from matching the DNA to germline. CDR1 and CDR2 from the germline V gene are TSWWSYY and QGS. CDR3 length: 17 amino acids. V was pared by 3 bases and J by 5 bases, with 15 bases of the junction left unmatched. DNA of the CDR3: TGTGCTCTTGGGGAGCCGCCCTACGGGGGGATCCCAGATAAACTCATCTTT. It translates to CALGEPPYGGIPDKLIF.

Notes on this clone: A far larger clone is one nucleotide away, so this likely arose from a read error. The sample has other DNA sequences that encode this CDR3 too. V is TRAV36/DV7 and J is TRDJ1; 13 nucleotides line up with TRDD3. There are 20 residues in the CDR3. V lost 5 bases and J lost 0; bases outside the gene matches: 19. Germline CDR1 and CDR2: VTNFRS and LTSSGIE (reference sequence). CDR3 sequence (DNA): TGTGCTGTTCGCTCCTCCCCTTACTGGGGGATACGGACCTACACCGATAAACTCATCTTT. Residues: CAVRSSPYWGIRTYTDKLIF.

This clone was counted a few times. Given a far larger clone just one base away, this is likely a sequencing read error. The same CDR3 arises from other DNA sequences in this sample as well. The V and J genes are TRDV2 and TRDJ1; 8 bases fit TRDD3. The J gene, left out of TCRdb, was set here by checking the DNA against germline. The germline V gene encodes CDR1 GEAIGNYY and CDR2 EKD. The CDR3 runs 16 residues. CDR3 bases: TGTGCCTGCGACAGTATGGGGGATCCTTCGCGCGATAAACTCATCTTT. It encodes CACDSMGDPSRDKLIF.

This clone has a count of ten or more. Since a much larger clone is just one base distant, this may be a read error. The sample holds other DNA sequences that translate to the same CDR3. The genes are TRDV1 and TRDJ1, with 7 nucleotides matching TRDD3. V lost 5 bases and J lost 5; bases outside the gene matches: 8. This CDR3 has 14 amino acids. The germline V gene has CDR1 TSWWSYY and CDR2 QGS. For the CDR3, the DNA is TGTGCTCTTGGGTTTATAATACTGGGGGATAAACTCATCTTT. Its protein product is CALGFIILGDKLIF.

This clone was counted between two and nine times. The translation of this DNA and the TCRdb protein of a much larger clone differ at residue 16, probably owing to a read error; the protein shown here is translated from the DNA. The rearrangement uses TRDV1 and TRDJ1; D may be TRDD2 (5 bases). TCRdb carries no J gene annotation; the J gene was assigned here by matching the DNA with germline. This CDR3 is built from 19 residues. CDR1 and CDR2 from the germline V gene are TSWWSYY and QGS. CDR3 region: CALGERPPTQLVQGDRLIF. The CDR3 coding sequence is TGTGCTCTTGGGGAACGACCCCCTACACAACTCGTACAGGGCGATAGACTCATCTTT.

This clone was seen only a few times. TCRdb's entry gives the protein of a much larger clone, which mismatches this DNA's translation at residue 12, likely from a read error; the protein reported here is translated from the DNA. CDR3 sequence: CALGEFFLAYWSPIGTDKLIF. The CDR3 nucleotides are TGTGCTCTTGGGGAATTTTTCCTAGCCTACTGGAGCCCCATAGGGACCGATAAACTCATCTTT. The V and J genes are TRDV1 and TRDJ1; tentatively, D is TRDD2 (6 bases). No J gene is reported in TCRdb; it was inferred here by comparing the DNA with germline. The germline CDR1 and CDR2 sequences are TSWWSYY and QGS. V was shortened by 2 bases and J by 2 bases, with 30 bases between the two germline ends. This CDR3 comprises 21 residues.

The sample holds a few counts of this clone. TCRdb pairs this DNA with a much larger clone's protein that differs at residue 6, likely a read error; the protein shown was translated from the DNA. The chain carries TRDV1 and TRDJ1; 8 nucleotides agree with TRDD3. CDR1 is TSWWSYY and CDR2 is QGS in the germline V gene. After removal of 5 bases from V and 5 bases from J, the junction contained 10 bases not matched to a gene. This CDR3 is built from 15 residues. CDR3 protein: CALGTDGIRGDKLIF. CDR3 in DNA: TGTGCTCTTGGGACTGACGGGATACGGGGTGATAAACTCATCTTT.

A word on this clone: This DNA translates differently at residue 12 from the TCRdb protein, which is that of a much larger clone; a read error is likely, and the protein shown is the DNA's own translation. This CDR3 is CALGERSRGLPTGGYTDKLIF. For the CDR3, the DNA is TGTGCTCTTGGGGAACGGTCTCGAGGGCTACCTACTGGGGGATACACCGACAAGCTCATCTTT. No J gene was assigned, while the V gene was called as TRDV1; the listed D gene, TRDD3, was not tested against the DNA. The CDR3 is 21 amino acids. Germline assignment: CDR1 TSWWSYY and CDR2 QGS.

This clone occurred a few times. TCRdb lists the protein of a much larger clone for this DNA, which differs at residue 17, so this is likely a read error; the protein given here is translated from the DNA itself. This chain uses TRDV1 with TRDJ1; 7 nucleotides match TRDD3. V lost 6 bases and J lost 4; bases outside the gene matches: 32. Germline lookup yields CDR1 TSWWSYY and CDR2 QGS. This CDR3 is built from 22 residues. The chain's CDR3 is CALGDSTHFRGDWGPYIDKLIF. CDR3 bases: TGTGCTCTTGGCGACTCTACCCACTTCCGGGGGGACTGGGGACCCTACATCGATAAACTCATCTTT.

Notes on this clone: The protein given by TCRdb reflects a much larger clone and differs at residue 11 from this DNA's translation, likely from a read error; the protein shown is the DNA's translation. CDR3 loop: CALGDALPSYRVLGDFGYTDKLIF. In DNA form, the CDR3 reads TGTGCTCTTGGGGATGCGCTTCCTTCCTACCGGGTACTGGGGGACTTCGGGTACACCGATAAACTCATCTTT. This chain connects TRDV1 to TRDJ1; D may be TRDD2 or TRDD3 (9 bases each). The CDR3 has 24 amino acids. V was trimmed by 3 bases and J by 0 bases, leaving 38 bases between them. CDR1 is TSWWSYY and CDR2 is QGS in the germline V gene.

This clone has just a few counts. A far larger clone differs by one base, so this is likely a read error. The sample holds other DNA sequences that translate to the same CDR3. The chain links TRDV1 to TRDJ1; 8 positions match TRDD3. The CDR3 length is 21 residues. Germline CDR1 TSWWSYY, CDR2 QGS. V was clipped by 7 bases and J by 0 bases; unmatched bases: 25. The CDR3 nucleotides are TGTGCTCTTGAGAGGCCCACAGTCCTCTACTGGGGGTTACCGTACACCGATAAACTCATCTTT. As protein: CALERPTVLYWGLPYTDKLIF.

This clone was seen at least ten times. Possible read error: a much larger clone is one base away. Distinct nucleotide sequences in the sample also encode this CDR3. The chain has TRDV1 and TRDJ1; tentatively, D is TRDD3 (6 bases). Trimming shortened V by 1 base and J by 1 base, and 25 bases separated the two germline ends. The length of the CDR3 is 20 residues. Germline assignment: CDR1 TSWWSYY and CDR2 QGS. The CDR3 nucleotides read TGTGCTCTTGGGGAACCACGCAGGGGGTCTTGGATACACCTCACCGATAAACTCATCTTT. The encoded protein is CALGEPRRGSWIHLTDKLIF.

This clone was seen a handful of times. TCRdb assigns this DNA the protein of a much larger clone, which departs from its translation at residue 9; this likely reflects a read error, and the protein shown comes from translating the DNA. The CDR3 region has the DNA TGTGCTCTTGGGGAACCGGTCCGAGGGGGGATACCCAAACTCATCTTT. Protein product: CALGEPVRGGIPKLIF. V gene TRDV1 combines with J gene TRDJ1; 9 nucleotides align to TRDD3. Looked up from germline, CDR1 is TSWWSYY and CDR2 is QGS. This CDR3 is 16 amino acids long. Unmatched junction bases numbered 11, after V lost 1 base and J lost 8 bases.

The table lists this clone with many counts. The chain is built from TRDV1 and TRDJ1, with D possibly being TRDD3 (6 bases). Germline CDR1 reads TSWWSYY; CDR2 reads QGS. The length of the CDR3 is 19 residues. Trimming took 1 base from V and 2 from J, leaving 23 bases between them. The CDR3 loop reads CALGEPFPLILGGTDKLIF. In nucleotides, the CDR3 is TGTGCTCTTGGGGAACCTTTTCCACTCATACTGGGTGGGACCGATAAACTCATCTTT.

In this sample, this clone turned up a few times. A read error likely explains why the TCRdb protein, taken from a much larger clone, differs from this DNA's translation at residue 17; the protein shown is translated from the DNA. The chain is built from TRDV3 and TRDJ1, with a tentative D call TRDD3 (6 bases). CDR1 is TVYSNPD and CDR2 is GDNSRS in the germline V gene (reference sequence). The CDR3 contains 21 residues. The CDR3 loop is CAFRLTFFRWGIRRDTEKLIF. The CDR3 DNA reads as TGTGCCTTTAGGTTAACGTTCTTTCGCTGGGGAATACGTCGGGACACCGAAAAACTCATCTTT. Full variable domain (outside the CDR3, taken from reference TRDV3 and TRDJ1): CDKVTQSSPDQTVASGSEVVLLCTYDTVYSNPDLFWYRIRPDYSFQFVFYGDNSRSEGADFTQGRFSVKHILTQKAFHLVISPVRTEDSATYYCAFRLTFFRWGIRRDTEKLIFGKGTRVTVEP.

On this clone: The TCRdb record carries a much larger clone's protein, which differs from this DNA's translation at residue 8; a read error is the likely cause, and the protein listed here is the DNA translation. The V and J genes are TRDV2 and TRDJ1, with D maybe TRDD3 (6 bases). The J gene, absent from TCRdb, was called here by matching the DNA to germline. Trimming cost V 0 bases and J 2 bases, with 12 bases left between them. Germline lookup yields CDR1 GEAIGNYY and CDR2 EKD. CDR3 length equals 15 residues. The CDR3 DNA sequence: TGTGCCTGTGACACCCTGGGGCCAAAAACCGATAAACTCATCTTT. As protein: CACDTLGPKTDKLIF.

At least ten counts were recorded for this clone. The chain carries TRDV2 and TRDJ1; 7 nucleotides align to TRDD3. The J gene comes from matching the DNA to germline here; TCRdb lacks it. Trimming cost V 3 bases and J 7 bases; bases outside gene matches: 7. CDR1 is GEAIGNYY, CDR2 EKD, per germline. CDR3 length: 13 residues. Written as DNA, the CDR3 is TGTGCCTGTGACGCCCTGGGGGTCCCTAAACTCATCTTT. Translating it yields CACDALGVPKLIF.

In the case of this clone: Translating this DNA gives a protein that differs at residue 15 from the TCRdb one, which belongs to a much larger clone; a read error is likely, and the protein shown is this translation. This chain links TRDV1 with TRDJ1, with D possibly being TRDD2 or TRDD3 (7 bases each). The germline V gene encodes CDR1 TSWWSYY and CDR2 QGS. CDR3 length: 21 residues. Trimming took off 0 bases at V and 0 bases at J, with 26 bases between the two ends. CDR3 region: CALGELGFPSFLGGHTDKLIF. The DNA for the CDR3 is TGTGCTCTTGGGGAACTAGGGTTTCCTTCCTTCCTGGGGGGTCACACCGATAAACTCATCTTT.

This clone was detected a few times. A read error is the likely source, as a far larger clone sits one nucleotide away. This CDR3 is also generated by other DNA sequences in the sample. This CDR3 is CALGEGTLRPARWGISDKLIF. The CDR3 nucleotides read TGTGCTCTTGGGGAGGGAACCCTCCGCCCTGCTAGGTGGGGGATAAGCGATAAACTCATCTTT. The chain uses TRDV1 and TRDJ1, with TRDD3 identical over 9 bases. TCRdb does not report a J gene; here it was assigned by matching the DNA to germline references. Germline assignment: CDR1 TSWWSYY and CDR2 QGS. This CDR3 has 21 residues. With 3 bases clipped from V and 4 bases from J, the junction kept 24 bases outside the gene matches.